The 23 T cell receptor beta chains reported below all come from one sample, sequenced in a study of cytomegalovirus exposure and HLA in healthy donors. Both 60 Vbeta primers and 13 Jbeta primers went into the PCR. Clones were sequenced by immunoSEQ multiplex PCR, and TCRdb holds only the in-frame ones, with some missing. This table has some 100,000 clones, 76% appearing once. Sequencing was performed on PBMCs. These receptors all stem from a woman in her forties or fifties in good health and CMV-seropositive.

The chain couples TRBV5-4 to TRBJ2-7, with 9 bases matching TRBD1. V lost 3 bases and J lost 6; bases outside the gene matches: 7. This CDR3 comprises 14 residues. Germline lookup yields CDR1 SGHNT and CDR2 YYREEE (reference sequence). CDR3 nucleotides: TGTGCCAGCAGCTCCACAGGGGGCAGTTTCGAGCAGTACTTC. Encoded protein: CASSSTGGSFEQYF.

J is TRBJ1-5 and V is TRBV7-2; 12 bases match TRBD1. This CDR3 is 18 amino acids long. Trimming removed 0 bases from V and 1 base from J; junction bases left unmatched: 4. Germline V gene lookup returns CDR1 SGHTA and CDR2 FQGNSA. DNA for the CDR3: TGTGCCAGCAGCTTAGCGGGGACAGGGGGCGCGAGCAATCAGCCCCAGCATTTT. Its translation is CASSLAGTGGASNQPQHF.

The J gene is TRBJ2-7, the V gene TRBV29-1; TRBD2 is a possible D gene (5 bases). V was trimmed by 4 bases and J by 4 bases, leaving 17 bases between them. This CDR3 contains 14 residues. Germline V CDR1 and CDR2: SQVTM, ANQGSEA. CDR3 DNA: TGCAGCGTTGTAGAGCGGAGGCCCCCGTACGAGCAGTACTTC. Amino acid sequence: CSVVERRPPYEQYF.

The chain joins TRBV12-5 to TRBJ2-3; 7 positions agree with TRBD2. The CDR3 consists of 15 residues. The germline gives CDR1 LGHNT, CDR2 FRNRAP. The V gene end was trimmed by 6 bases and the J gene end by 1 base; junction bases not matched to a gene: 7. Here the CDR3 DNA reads TGTGCTAGTGGACTACTGGGGGGGGGCACAGATACGCAGTATTTT. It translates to CASGLLGGGTDTQYF.

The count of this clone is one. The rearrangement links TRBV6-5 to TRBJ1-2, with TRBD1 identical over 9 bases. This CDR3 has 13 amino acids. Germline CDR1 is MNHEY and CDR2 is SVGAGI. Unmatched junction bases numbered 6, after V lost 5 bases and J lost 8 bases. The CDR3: CASSPRTGDGYTF. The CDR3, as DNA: TGTGCCAGCAGTCCCCGGACAGGGGACGGCTACACCTTC.

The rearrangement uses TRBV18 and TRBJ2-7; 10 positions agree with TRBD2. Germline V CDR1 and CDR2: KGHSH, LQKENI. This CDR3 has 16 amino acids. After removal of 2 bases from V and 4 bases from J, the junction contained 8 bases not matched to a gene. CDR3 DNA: TGTGCCAGCTCACCAACGGCGTCTAGCGGGGGTTACGAGCAGTACTTC. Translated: CASSPTASSGGYEQYF. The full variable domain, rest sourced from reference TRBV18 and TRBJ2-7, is NAGVMQNPRHLVRRRGQEARLRCSPMKGHSHVYWYRQLPEEGLKFMVYLQKENIIDESGMPKERFSAEFPKEGPSILRIQQVVRGDSAAYFCASSPTASSGGYEQYFGPGTRLTVT.

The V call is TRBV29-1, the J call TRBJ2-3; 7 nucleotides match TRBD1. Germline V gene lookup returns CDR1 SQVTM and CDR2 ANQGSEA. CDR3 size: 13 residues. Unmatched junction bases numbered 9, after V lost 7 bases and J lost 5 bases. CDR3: CSAGDSARDTQYF. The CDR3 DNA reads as TGCAGCGCTGGGGACAGCGCGAGAGATACGCAGTATTTT.

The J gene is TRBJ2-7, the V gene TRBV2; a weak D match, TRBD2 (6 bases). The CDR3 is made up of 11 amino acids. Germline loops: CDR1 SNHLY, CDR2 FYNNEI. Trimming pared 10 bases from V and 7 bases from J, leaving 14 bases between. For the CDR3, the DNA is TGTGCCAACCCTGGAGGGTGTGAGCAGTACTTC. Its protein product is CANPGGCEQYF.

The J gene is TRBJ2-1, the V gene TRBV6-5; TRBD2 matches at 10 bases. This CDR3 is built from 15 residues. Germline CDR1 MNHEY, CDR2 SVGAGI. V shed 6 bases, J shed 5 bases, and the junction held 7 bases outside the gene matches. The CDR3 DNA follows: TGTGCCAGCAGCCGACTAGCGGGCGGAAACAATGAGCAGTTCTTC. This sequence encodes CASSRLAGGNNEQFF.

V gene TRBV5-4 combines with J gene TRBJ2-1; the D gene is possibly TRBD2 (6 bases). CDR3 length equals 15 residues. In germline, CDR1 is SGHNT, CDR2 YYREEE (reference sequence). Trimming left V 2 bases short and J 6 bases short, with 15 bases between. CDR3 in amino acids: CASSLLAGPLNEQFF. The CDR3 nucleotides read TGTGCCAGCAGCTTATTGGCGGGGCCGCTCAATGAGCAGTTCTTC.

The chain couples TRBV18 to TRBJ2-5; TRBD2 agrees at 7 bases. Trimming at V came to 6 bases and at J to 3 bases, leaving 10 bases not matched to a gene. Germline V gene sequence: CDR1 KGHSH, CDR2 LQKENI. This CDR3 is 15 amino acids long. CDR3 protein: CASSFGGSWEETQYF. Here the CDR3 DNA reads TGTGCCAGCTCGTTCGGCGGGAGTTGGGAAGAGACCCAGTACTTC.

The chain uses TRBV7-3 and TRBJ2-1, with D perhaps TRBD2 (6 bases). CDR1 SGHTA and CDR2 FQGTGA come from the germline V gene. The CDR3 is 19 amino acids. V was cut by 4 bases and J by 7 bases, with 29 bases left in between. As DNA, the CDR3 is TGTGCCAGCAGCTCCCAGAAGAGCAGCGGGCCCTTACTTGTTAATGAGCAGTTCTTC. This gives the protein CASSSQKSSGPLLVNEQFF. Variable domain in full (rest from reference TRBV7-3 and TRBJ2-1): GAGVSQTPSNKVTEKGKYVELRCDPISGHTALYWYRQSLGQGPEFLIYFQGTGAADDSGLPNDRFFAVRPEGSVSTLKIQRTERGDSAVYLCASSSQKSSGPLLVNEQFFGPGTRLTVL.

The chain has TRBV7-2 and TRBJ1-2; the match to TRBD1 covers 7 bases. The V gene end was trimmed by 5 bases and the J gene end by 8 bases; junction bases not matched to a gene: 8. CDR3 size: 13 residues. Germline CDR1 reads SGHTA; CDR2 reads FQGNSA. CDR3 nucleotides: TGTGCCAGCAGCGGCTACAGGGGTGGGGGCTACACCTTC. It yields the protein CASSGYRGGGYTF.

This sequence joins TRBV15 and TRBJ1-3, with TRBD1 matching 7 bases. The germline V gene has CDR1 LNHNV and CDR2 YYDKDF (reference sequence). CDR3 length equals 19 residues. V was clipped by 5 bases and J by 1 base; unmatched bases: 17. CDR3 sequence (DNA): TGTGCCACCAGCGGTCCCCGGGACAGCGGAATAACTTCTGGAAACACCATATATTTT. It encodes CATSGPRDSGITSGNTIYF.

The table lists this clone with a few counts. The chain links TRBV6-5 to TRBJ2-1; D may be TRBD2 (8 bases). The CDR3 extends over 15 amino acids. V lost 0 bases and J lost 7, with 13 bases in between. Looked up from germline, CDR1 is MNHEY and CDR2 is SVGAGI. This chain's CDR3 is CASSYSGGGGNEQFF. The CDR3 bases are TGTGCCAGCAGTTACTCAGGGGGCGGGGGGAATGAGCAGTTCTTC.

CDR3: CASSRTGGDGYTF. For the CDR3, the DNA is TGTGCCAGCAGCCGGACAGGGGGTGATGGCTACACCTTC. The chain recombines TRBV5-4 with TRBJ1-2, with TRBD1 identical over 10 bases. This CDR3 comprises 13 residues. J was trimmed by 6 bases and V by 4 bases; bases with no gene match: 3. From germline, CDR1 is SGHNT and CDR2 YYREEE (reference sequence).

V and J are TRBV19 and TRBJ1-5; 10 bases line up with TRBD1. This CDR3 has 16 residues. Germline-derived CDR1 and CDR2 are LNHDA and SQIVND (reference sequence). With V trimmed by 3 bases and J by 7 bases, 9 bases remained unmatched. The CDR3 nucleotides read TGTGCCAGTAGTATGGGCCGGGACAGGGGATGGCAGCCCCAGCATTTT. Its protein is CASSMGRDRGWQPQHF.

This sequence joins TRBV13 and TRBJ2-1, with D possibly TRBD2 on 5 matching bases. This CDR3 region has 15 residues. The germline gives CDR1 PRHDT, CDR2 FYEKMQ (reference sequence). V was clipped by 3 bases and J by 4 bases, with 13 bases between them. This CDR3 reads CASSLGGSEYNEQFF. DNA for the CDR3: TGTGCCAGCAGCTTGGGTGGGAGCGAATACAATGAGCAGTTCTTC.

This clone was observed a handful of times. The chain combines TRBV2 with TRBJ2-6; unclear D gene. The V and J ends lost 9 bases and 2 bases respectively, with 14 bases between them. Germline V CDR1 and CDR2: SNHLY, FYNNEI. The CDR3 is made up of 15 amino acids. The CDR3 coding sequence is TGTGCCAGTACGACGAGGATGACTGGGGCCAACGTCCTGACTTTC. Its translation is CASTTRMTGANVLTF.

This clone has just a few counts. In nucleotides, the CDR3 is TGTGCCAGCAGCCAAGGGCCCGGACAGACGAATTCACCCCTCCACTTT. Amino acids: CASSQGPGQTNSPLHF. The rearrangement uses TRBV4-2 and TRBJ1-6; D might be TRBD1 (6 bases). The V gene lost 1 base and the J gene lost 7 bases, with 14 bases spanning the gap. The length of the CDR3 is 16 residues. CDR1 LGHNA and CDR2 YNFKEQ come from the germline V gene.

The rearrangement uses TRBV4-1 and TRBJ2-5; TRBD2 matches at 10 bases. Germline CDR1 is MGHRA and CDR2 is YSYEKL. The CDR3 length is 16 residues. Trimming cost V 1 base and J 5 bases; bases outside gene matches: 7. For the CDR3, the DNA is TGCGCCAGCAGCCAAGGGCTAGCGGGAGTATGGGAGACCCAGTACTTC. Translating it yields CASSQGLAGVWETQYF.

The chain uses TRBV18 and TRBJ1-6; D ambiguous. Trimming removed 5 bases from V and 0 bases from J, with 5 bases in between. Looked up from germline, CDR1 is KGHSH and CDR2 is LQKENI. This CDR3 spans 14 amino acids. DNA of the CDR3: TGTGCCAGCTCAACAAGCTCCTATAATTCACCCCTCCACTTT. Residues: CASSTSSYNSPLHF.

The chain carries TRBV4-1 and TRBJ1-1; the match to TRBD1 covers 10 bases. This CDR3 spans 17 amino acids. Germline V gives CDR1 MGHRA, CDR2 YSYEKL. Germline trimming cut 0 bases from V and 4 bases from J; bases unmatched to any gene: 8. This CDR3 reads CASSQEGGQGWGTEAFF. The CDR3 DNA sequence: TGCGCCAGCAGCCAAGAAGGGGGACAGGGGTGGGGCACTGAAGCTTTCTTT.